This TCR beta chain emerged from a study of blood T cell repertoires in COVID-19 (dated by TCRdb to the early 2020s). As for the study more broadly: Collaborator samples came from the United States, Italy and Spain and covered acute and convalescent phases of COVID-19. HLA class I and class II types, where available, came from metadata supplied by the sample provider rather than from assay-based typing. A de-identified subject ID, COVID-19 status, age in years and sex were almost always included in the sample metadata. Deeply sampled blood TCRbeta repertoires from subjects exposed to, actively infected with, or recovered from COVID-19 were included in the dataset. The material from the prospective study consisted of cDNA or gDNA derived from T cells, B-cell-depleted T cells, or PBMCs. The repertoires were released in a freely available public database intended as a resource for research on the immune response to SARS-CoV-2. Samples came from the ongoing ImmuneRACE study (first 160 participants) plus 1,254 subjects from 6 global collaborators.

TCRbeta CDR3 regions were amplified from genomic DNA by means of the immunoSEQ Assay, a bias-controlled multiplex PCR. Per the authors' processing: The number of nucleated cells in each sample was estimated by amplification of reference gene primers within the assay. To quantify the absolute abundance of each unique TCRbeta CDR3 rearrangement, sequence reads were collapsed and filtered. For each sample, productive Simpson clonality was calculated as the square root of Simpson's diversity index over productive rearrangements. The clones in this table, taken by TCRdb from immuneACCESS, are in-frame only. Not every clone is retained; where verified, under half of the shortfall comes from an unresolved V gene, and the cause of the rest is unknown. Clone size and the V and J calls come from that table; the DNA yielded D and trimming. This sample holds 50,000 to 75,000 clones; about 90% were observed only once. Of the sample, approximately 5.1% is held by the ten largest clones.

V loses 0 bases at its end and J loses 2 bases; junction bases beyond the gene matches: 11. The germline V gene sets CDR1 to LGHNA and CDR2 to YSLEER. Counted from cysteine to phenylalanine, this CDR3 has 18 amino acids. The CDR3 DNA has 54 bases and is translated from base 1. Turning to this clone: Its antigen is not yet known. No base quality values were provided; no much bigger clone lies one nucleotide off.

Collaborating institutions collected whole blood in K2EDTA tubes following their own protocols. For TCRbeta analysis, collaborator samples were shipped as frozen whole blood, as isolated PBMCs, or as DNA extracted from either sample type. The paper's findings and limits, for the study overall: The amount of clinical and demographic metadata varied by source and participant and was provided uncurated.

The rearranged segments are TRBV4-3 and TRBJ2-7, and 9 bases in between align with TRBD1. The source of this sequence is an older man in a cohort sampled during active COVID-19. The specimen was peripheral blood. The sequence in DNA is TGCGCCAGCAGCCAAGATCTTAGGGGGACAGGGTATACCTACGAGCAGTACTTC. Its protein reads: CASSQDLRGTGYTYEQYF.